The rows below give T cell receptor beta chains drawn from one sample of a study of human T cells and chemical hapten exposure. TCRdb fed the RACE reads into MiXCR, producing one record per CDR3 protein. The repertoire has some 80,000 distinct CDR3 sequences, around a tenth of them found once; the top ten carry roughly 1.6%. The specimen was whole blood, collected in connection with sensitization to the hapten diphenylcyclopropenone (DPC). The receptors originated from a man younger than 35 with alopecia areata. Some clones in this sample may be carry-over from other donors' samples. CDR3s leave out the opening cysteine and the closing phenylalanine or tryptophan. Fields, in order: CDR3 length, V gene, J gene, CDR3 protein.

14	TRBV29-1	TRBJ2-2	SVRLLGQGYTGELF
15	TRBV20-1	TRBJ2-1	SASHRTSGGSYNEQF
12	TRBV6-6	TRBJ2-1	ASSYGGEYNEQF
11	TRBV6-4	TRBJ2-1	ASSRNPTNEQF
14	TRBV3-1	TRBJ2-1	ASSQDRLAGANEQF
11	TRBV7-2	TRBJ1-4	ASSRDRGEKLF
10	TRBV28	TRBJ2-1	ASRSSTVEQF
12	TRBV5-1	TRBJ2-5	ASSLPGQRETQY
13	TRBV10-3	TRBJ2-7	AISGSRDGLYEQY
10	TRBV6-1	TRBJ1-3	ASSEGLNTIY
13	TRBV29-1	TRBJ2-7	SVPVFGTDSYEQY
12	TRBV29-1	TRBJ2-7	SVGTGRTPYEQY
14	TRBV6-5	TRBJ2-3	ASSYRSSGGTDTQY
17	TRBV7-9	TRBJ2-7	ASSSQIRTGGGQSYEQY
15	TRBV12-3/TRBV12-4	TRBJ2-2	ASSQSGWTGGTGELF
13	TRBV18	TRBJ2-7	ASSPRMLEPGEQY
11	TRBV20-1	TRBJ1-1	SAATGKNTEAF
13	TRBV7-3	TRBJ2-4	ASSHYAGPKNIQY
13	TRBV7-2	TRBJ1-2	ASTPSGAARYGYT
16	TRBV5-1	TRBJ2-2	ASSSLTWTGTNTGELF
12	TRBV5-1	TRBJ2-1	ASSAGTSIDEQF
11	TRBV5-4	TRBJ1-3	ASSPGLGNTIY
10	TRBV4-1	TRBJ2-1	ASSQERGEQF
10	TRBV9	TRBJ2-2	ASSVSTGELF
14	TRBV28	TRBJ2-2	ASSFLGQGLTGELF